This T cell receptor beta chain was identified during a study of blood T cell repertoires in COVID-19. Study overall: The analysed material was cDNA or gDNA that came from T cells, B-cell-depleted T cells, or PBMCs.

Per the study methods: Estimates of nucleated cell counts were drawn from the amplification of reference gene primers. TCRdb's table, derived via immunoSEQ multiplex PCR, lists solely in-frame clones and lacks some. The D gene and trimming were derived from the DNA, and the V and J assignments and clone size from that table. The sample contains about 220,000 clones, roughly 88% of which appear only once. V lost 3 bases, J lost 0 bases, and 9 bases lay in between. The CDR3 has 16 amino acids. CDR1 and CDR2 from the germline V gene are SGHTA and FQGNSA. V and J are TRBV7-2 and TRBJ2-6; perhaps TRBD1 as D (6 bases). Material for sequencing was PBMCs or T cells enriched from blood (not recorded which). This sequence originates from a woman aged 45-60 years with acute COVID-19. CDR3 nucleotide sequence: TGTGCCAGCAGCTTGGGACACCTCTCTGGGGCCAACGTCCTGACTTTC. Its translation: CASSLGHLSGANVLTF.